This T cell receptor (beta chain) is drawn from a study of cytomegalovirus exposure and HLA in healthy donors. General observations from the study: An apparent linkage of common viral pathogens to several of the most significant clusters emerged in a later analysis. At a 0.05 false discovery rate, a later analysis found 18,000 or so TCR beta sequences to be associated with HLA alleles.

13 Jbeta primers and 60 Vbeta primers were used for the PCR. In the original processing: About 80 million unique TCR beta chains, roughly 11 million of them shared, were counted by a later analysis. TCRdb keeps only in-frame clones here, not all; method: immunoSEQ multiplex PCR. V, J and clone size are those of that table, while D and trimming were read from the DNA. This sample has around 130,000 clones, with 80% found just once. For this clone: The antigen is unknown.

This CDR3 has 15 residues. The germline CDR1 and CDR2 sequences are MNHNS and SASEGT. After removal of 2 bases from V and 7 bases from J, the junction contained 8 bases not matched to a gene. This clonotype was obtained from a female donor in good health and CMV-seronegative. The genes are TRBV6-1 and TRBJ2-1, with 7 positions matching TRBD1. Sample: PBMCs. For the CDR3, the DNA is TGTGCCAGCAGTGAATCGGCAGGGGGAAGGAATGAGCAGTTCTTC. This codes for CASSESAGGRNEQFF.